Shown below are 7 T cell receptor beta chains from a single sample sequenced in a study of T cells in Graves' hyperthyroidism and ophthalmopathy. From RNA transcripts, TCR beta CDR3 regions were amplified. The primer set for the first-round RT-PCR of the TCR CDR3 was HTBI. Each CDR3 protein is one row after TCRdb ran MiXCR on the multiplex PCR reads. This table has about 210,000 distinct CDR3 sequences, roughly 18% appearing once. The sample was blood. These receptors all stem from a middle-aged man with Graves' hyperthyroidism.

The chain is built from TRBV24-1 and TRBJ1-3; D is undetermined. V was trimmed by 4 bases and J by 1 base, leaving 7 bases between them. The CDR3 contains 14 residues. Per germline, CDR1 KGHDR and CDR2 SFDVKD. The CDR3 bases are TGTGCCACCAGTGAGAGTGGGTCTGGAAACACCATATATTTT. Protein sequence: CATSESGSGNTIYF.

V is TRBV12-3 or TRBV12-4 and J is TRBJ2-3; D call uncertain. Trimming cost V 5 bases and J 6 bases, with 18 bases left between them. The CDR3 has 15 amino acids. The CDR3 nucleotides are TGTGCCAGCAGTGCTTCTGCAGAGCTTTCTGATACGCAGTATTTT. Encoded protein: CASSASAELSDTQYF.

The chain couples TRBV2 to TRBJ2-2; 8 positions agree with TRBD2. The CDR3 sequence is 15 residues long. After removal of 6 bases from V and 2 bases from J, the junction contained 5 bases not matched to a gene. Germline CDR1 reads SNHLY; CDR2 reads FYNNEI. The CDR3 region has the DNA TGTGCCAGCAGCCTTAGCGGGATCAACACCGGGGAGCTGTTTTTT. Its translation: CASSLSGINTGELFF.

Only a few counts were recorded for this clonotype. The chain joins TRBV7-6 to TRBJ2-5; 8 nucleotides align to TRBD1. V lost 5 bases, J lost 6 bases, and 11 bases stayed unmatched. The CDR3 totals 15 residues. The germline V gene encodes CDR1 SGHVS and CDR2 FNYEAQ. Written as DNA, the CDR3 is TGTGCCAGCAGCCATAGCAGGGGGCTCGGAAAGACCCAGTACTTC. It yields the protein CASSHSRGLGKTQYF. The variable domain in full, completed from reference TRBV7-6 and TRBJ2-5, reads GAGVSQSPRYKVTKRGQDVALRCDPISGHVSLYWYRQALGQGPEFLTYFNYEAQQDKSGLPNDRFSAERPEGSISTLTIQRTEQRDSAMYRCASSHSRGLGKTQYFGPGTRLLVL.

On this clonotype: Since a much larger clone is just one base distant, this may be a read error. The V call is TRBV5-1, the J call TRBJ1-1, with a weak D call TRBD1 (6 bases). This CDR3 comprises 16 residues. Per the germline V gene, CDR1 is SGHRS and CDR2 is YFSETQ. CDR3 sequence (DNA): TGCGCCAGCGGCTTGGCCAAGGAGGCAGGGGATACTGAAGCTTTCTTT. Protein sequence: CASGLAKEAGDTEAFF.

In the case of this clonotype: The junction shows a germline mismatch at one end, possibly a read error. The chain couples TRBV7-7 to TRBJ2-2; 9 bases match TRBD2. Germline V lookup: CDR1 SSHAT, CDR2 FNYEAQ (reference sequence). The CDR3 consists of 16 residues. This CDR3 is CASSHPSGGIPGELFF. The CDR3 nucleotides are TGTGCTAGCAGCCATCCAAGCGGGGGGATCCCCGGGGAGCTGTTTTTT.

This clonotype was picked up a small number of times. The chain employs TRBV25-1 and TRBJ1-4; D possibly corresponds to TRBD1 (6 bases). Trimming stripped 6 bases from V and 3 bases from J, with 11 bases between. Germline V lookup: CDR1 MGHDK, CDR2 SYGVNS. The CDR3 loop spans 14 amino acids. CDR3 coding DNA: TGTGCCAGCAGAACAGGGCTTGCTAATGAAAAACTGTTTTTT. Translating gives CASRTGLANEKLFF.